A selection of T cell receptor beta chains follows, all from one sample in a study of control samples from healthy donors and cancer patients. Profiling relied on immunoSEQ multiplex PCR, and the TCRdb table lists in-frame clones only, not all of them. Of 90,000 to 100,000 clones in the sample, 79% are singletons; the top ten hold over 9.5%. The sample was blood. Every receptor here comes from a woman in her twenties or thirties in good health. The CDR3 runs from the conserved cysteine through the conserved F or W. D genes are given only for firm matches. Size tells how often a clone was seen (once, few, many) or the class of an expanded clone, and some rows leave it out.

d_call j_call clone_size cdr3_length v_call cdr3_aa cdr3_nt
TRBD2 TRBJ2-5 - 16 TRBV4-1 CASSQEGVREGETQYF TGCGCCAGCAGCCAAGAGGGGGTCAGGGAGGGCGAGACCCAGTACTTC
- TRBJ1-1 once 16 TRBV15 CATSRDRGLMNTEAFF TGTGCCACCAGCAGAGATCGCGGATTAATGAACACTGAAGCTTTCTTT
TRBD1 TRBJ2-2 - 16 TRBV30 CAWSVGNRGDTGELFF TGTGCCTGGAGTGTCGGAAACAGGGGGGACACCGGGGAGCTGTTTTTT
TRBD1 TRBJ1-1 - 14 TRBV10-3 CAISDDRGGTEAFF TGTGCCATCAGTGATGACAGGGGAGGAACTGAAGCTTTCTTT
TRBD2 TRBJ2-5 few 16 TRBV9 CASSDGSGGSGETQYF TGTGCCAGCAGCGACGGTAGCGGGGGTTCGGGAGAGACCCAGTACTTC
- TRBJ2-3 few 14 TRBV5-1 CASSLGATADTQYF TGCGCCAGCAGCTTGGGAGCGACCGCAGATACGCAGTATTTT
TRBD1 TRBJ1-5 once 17 TRBV5-6 CASSSDRGLLSNQPQHF TGTGCCAGCAGTTCGGACAGGGGGCTACTAAGCAATCAGCCCCAGCATTTT
- TRBJ2-7 - 14 TRBV6-5 CASSRGVEADEQYF TGTGCCAGCAGTAGGGGGGTTGAAGCGGACGAGCAGTACTTC
- TRBJ2-5 - 11 TRBV4-3 CASSQGGTQYF TGCGCCAGCAGCCAGGGCGGGACCCAGTACTTC
TRBD2 TRBJ2-3 - 18 TRBV6-2/TRBV6-3 CASSYSGLADPFTDTQYF TGTGCCAGCAGTTACTCGGGACTAGCGGATCCGTTCACAGATACGCAGTATTTT
- TRBJ2-2 - 14 TRBV9 CASSYTPSAGELFF TGTGCCAGCAGCTATACCCCTAGCGCCGGGGAGCTGTTTTTT
- TRBJ2-1 few 11 TRBV30 CAWSVLGEQFF TGTGCCTGGAGTGTATTGGGTGAGCAGTTCTTC
- TRBJ1-2 - 13 TRBV12-3/TRBV12-4 CARMGRRIYGYTF TGTGCCAGGATGGGACGGAGGATCTATGGCTACACCTTC
- TRBJ1-1 - 13 TRBV5-1 CASNEEGLGEAFF TGCGCCAGCAATGAAGAGGGGCTTGGTGAAGCTTTCTTT
- TRBJ2-2 - 13 TRBV15 CATSTNYPGELFF TGTGCCACCAGCACTAACTACCCCGGGGAGCTGTTTTTT
- TRBJ2-7 - 13 TRBV30 CAWSRGGPYEQYF TGTGCCTGGAGTCGTGGGGGCCCATACGAGCAGTACTTC
- TRBJ2-3 - 15 TRBV9 CASSVAASGTDTQYF TGTGCCAGCAGCGTAGCGGCTAGCGGCACAGATACGCAGTATTTT
TRBD2 TRBJ2-1 - 15 TRBV6-5 CASSPGTSVYNEQFF TGTGCCAGCAGTCCCGGGACTAGCGTCTACAATGAGCAGTTCTTC
- TRBJ1-1 once 12 TRBV3-1/TRBV3-2 CASSPGGTEAFF TGTGCCAGCAGCCCGGGGGGCACTGAAGCTTTCTTT
- TRBJ1-2 - 12 TRBV6-2/TRBV6-3 CASSYRDHPVHF TGTGCCAGCAGTTATCGGGACCACCCAGTTCACTTC
- TRBJ2-4 - 13 TRBV3-1/TRBV3-2 CASSKAAKNIQYF TGTGCCAGCAGTAAGGCTGCCAAAAACATTCAGTACTTC
- TRBJ2-7 - 14 TRBV3-1/TRBV3-2 CASSRGHYSYEQYF TGTGCCAGCAGCCGAGGACACTACTCCTACGAGCAGTACTTC
TRBD1 TRBJ1-1 - 13 TRBV6-5 CASRDRGRAEAFF TGTGCCAGCAGGGACAGGGGGAGAGCTGAAGCTTTCTTT
- TRBJ2-5 medium-sized 14 TRBV7-9 CASSISGFLETQYF TGTGCCAGCAGCATCAGTGGCTTCCTTGAGACCCAGTACTTC
- TRBJ1-4 - 15 TRBV30 CAWSPSRGYNEKLFF TGTGCCTGGAGTCCCTCGCGGGGTTATAATGAAAAACTGTTTTTT
- TRBJ1-2 - 12 TRBV5-1 CASSADNYGYTF TGCGCCAGCAGTGCAGATAACTATGGCTACACCTTC